The 27 T cell receptor beta chains given below trace back to one sample, sequenced in a study of cytomegalovirus exposure and HLA in healthy donors. The PCR used 60 Vbeta and 13 Jbeta primers. This table comes from immunoSEQ multiplex PCR, and its TCRdb copy is limited to in-frame clones, with some not included. Here the sample spans about 300,000 clones, about nine tenths being singletons. The sample consisted of PBMCs. The source is a man aged 35 to 55 in good health and CMV-seropositive.

The genes are TRBV28 and TRBJ2-7; 10 bases map to TRBD1. CDR3 size: 15 residues. V was pared by 4 bases and J by 2 bases, with 5 bases of the junction left unmatched. CDR1 and CDR2 from the germline V gene are MDHEN and SYDVKM. This CDR3 reads CASSSGTGAAYEQYF. CDR3 in DNA: TGTGCCAGCAGTTCCGGGACAGGGGCGGCCTACGAGCAGTACTTC.

The chain carries TRBV28 and TRBJ2-7, with D unresolved. Germline V gene data show CDR1 as MDHEN and CDR2 as SYDVKM. Trimming took off 2 bases at V and 2 bases at J, with 7 bases between the two ends. There are 13 residues in the CDR3. In DNA, the CDR3 is TGTGCCAGCAGTTTAAACTTCCCCTACGAGCAGTACTTC. This codes for CASSLNFPYEQYF.

The chain combines TRBV13 with TRBJ2-2; a weak D match, TRBD2 (6 bases). Germline V gene lookup returns CDR1 PRHDT and CDR2 FYEKMQ (reference sequence). The ends were cut back, 5 bases at V and 5 bases at J, with 18 bases in the middle. The CDR3 spans 16 residues. The CDR3 protein is CASSPRLQAGTGELFF. Here the CDR3 DNA reads TGTGCCAGCAGCCCCCGATTGCAGGCGGGGACCGGGGAGCTGTTTTTT.

The sample holds one count of this clone. Here the CDR3 DNA reads TGTGCCAGCAGTCCCAGGGGGCTAGTCTACAATGAGCAGTTCTTC. Amino acids: CASSPRGLVYNEQFF. The V and J genes are TRBV27 and TRBJ2-1; 8 bases map to TRBD1. The trim removed 5 bases at V and 3 bases at J, leaving 6 bases unmatched. The CDR3 contains 15 residues. The germline V gene has CDR1 MNHEY and CDR2 SMNVEV (reference sequence).

The chain uses TRBV11-1 and TRBJ1-1; D is unresolved. This CDR3 is built from 13 residues. The V gene lost 3 bases and the J gene lost 1 base, with 6 bases spanning the gap. CDR1 SGHAT and CDR2 FQDESV come from the germline V gene (reference sequence). Here the CDR3 reads CASSFPGNTEAFF. Here the CDR3 DNA reads TGTGCCAGCAGCTTTCCGGGGAACACTGAAGCTTTCTTT. Drawing the rest from reference TRBV11-1 and TRBJ1-1, the complete variable domain is EAEVAQSPRYKITEKSQAVAFWCDPISGHATLYWYRQILGQGPELLVQFQDESVVDDSQLPKDRFSAERLKGVDSTLKIQPAELGDSAMYLCASSFPGNTEAFFGQGTRLTVV.

The CDR3 is CASSPETGSTDTQYF. For the CDR3, the DNA is TGTGCCAGCAGTCCAGAGACAGGGAGCACAGATACGCAGTATTTT. The rearrangement links TRBV27 to TRBJ2-3; 7 bases are a match to TRBD1. With 5 bases clipped from V and 0 bases from J, the junction kept 5 bases outside the gene matches. Germline CDR1 reads MNHEY; CDR2 reads SMNVEV (reference sequence). The CDR3 is 15 residues long.

The chain uses TRBV29-1 and TRBJ1-2; D not resolved. CDR1 is SQVTM, CDR2 ANQGSEA, per germline. The CDR3 spans 11 residues. V lost 5 bases to trimming and J lost 8 bases, with 12 bases between them. CDR3 nucleotide sequence: TGCAGCGTTCTAGAGATTAAGGGCTACACCTTC. Translation: CSVLEIKGYTF.

DNA for the CDR3: TGTGCCAGCAGCTTGGGCCGACTAGCGGGCTCCTACAATGAGCAGTTCTTC. Its translation is CASSLGRLAGSYNEQFF. V and J are TRBV5-6 and TRBJ2-1; 10 nucleotides match TRBD2. Germline V CDR1 and CDR2: SGHDT, YYEEEE. This CDR3 spans 17 amino acids. V dropped 0 bases and J dropped 0; count of bases not matched to a gene: 3. The full variable domain, its missing parts supplied by reference TRBV5-6 and TRBJ2-1, is DAGVTQSPTHLIKTRGQQVTLRCSPKSGHDTVSWYQQALGQGPQFIFQYYEEEERQRGNFPDRFSGHQFPNYSSELNVNALLLGDSALYLCASSLGRLAGSYNEQFFGPGTRLTVL.

This clone turned up a few times. V gene TRBV28 combines with J gene TRBJ1-4; 8 bases fit TRBD1. This CDR3 is 14 amino acids long. J was trimmed by 4 bases and V by 10 bases; bases with no gene match: 8. Germline V gene lookup returns CDR1 MDHEN and CDR2 SYDVKM. The CDR3 DNA is TGTGCCACCATCGACAGGGGTCGTAATGAAAAACTGTTTTTT. Its protein product is CATIDRGRNEKLFF. Looking up the rest from reference TRBV28 and TRBJ1-4 gives the full variable domain: DVKVTQSSRYLVKRTGEKVFLECVQDMDHENMFWYRQDPGLGLRLIYFSYDVKMKEKGDIPEGYSVSREKKERFSLILESASTNQTSMYLCATIDRGRNEKLFFGSGTQLSVL.

The V and J genes are TRBV9 and TRBJ1-2, with 9 bases lining up with TRBD1. V lost 4 bases, J lost 8 bases, and 6 bases stayed unmatched. In germline, CDR1 is SGDLS, CDR2 YYNGEE. This CDR3 contains 13 residues. The CDR3 DNA follows: TGTGCCAGCAGCCGGGACAGGGTGGGGGGCTACACCTTC. This sequence encodes CASSRDRVGGYTF.

J is TRBJ2-1 and V is TRBV20-1; D might be TRBD2 (5 bases). With 7 bases removed from V and 8 bases from J, the gap between germline ends came to 9 bases. CDR3 length equals 10 residues. The germline gives CDR1 DFQATT, CDR2 SNEGSKA (reference sequence). The CDR3 region has the DNA TGCAGTGGCGGTAGCGATGAGCAGTTCTTC. Translating it yields CSGGSDEQFF.

This clone showed up many times. The V gene is TRBV7-9, the J gene TRBJ2-1, with D hard to call. The V end lost 5 bases, the J end lost 4 bases, and 3 bases lay between the germline ends. CDR3 length equals 11 residues. From germline, CDR1 is SEHNR and CDR2 FQNEAQ (reference sequence). In DNA, the CDR3 is TGTGCCAGCAGCCCTTACAATGAGCAGTTCTTC. It translates to CASSPYNEQFF. The variable domain in full, with the rest retrieved from reference TRBV7-9 and TRBJ2-1, is DTGVSQNPRHKITKRGQNVTFRCDPISEHNRLYWYRQTLGQGPEFLTYFQNEAQLEKSRLLSDRFSAERPKGSFSTLEIQRTEQGDSAMYLCASSPYNEQFFGPGTRLTVL.

This chain uses TRBV7-9 with TRBJ1-4, with TRBD1 matching 8 bases. The V gene's germline CDR1 is SEHNR and CDR2 FQNEAQ (reference sequence). V lost 4 bases, J lost 3 bases, and 4 bases stayed unmatched. The CDR3 extends over 15 amino acids. The CDR3 protein is CASSWWTGSNEKLFF. The CDR3 DNA reads as TGTGCCAGCAGCTGGTGGACAGGGTCTAATGAAAAACTGTTTTTT.

This chain links TRBV7-9 with TRBJ2-2; D is unresolved. From germline, CDR1 is SEHNR and CDR2 FQNEAQ (reference sequence). The CDR3 covers 13 residues. Deletions cut 5 bases from V and 5 bases from J, with 9 bases between. In DNA, the CDR3 is TGTGCCAGCAGCCCCGGGTTTACCGGGGAGCTGTTTTTT. Translation gives CASSPGFTGELFF.

The chain couples TRBV18 to TRBJ2-7; 7 bases match TRBD1. The CDR3 runs to 14 residues. Trimming cost V 2 bases and J 5 bases; bases outside gene matches: 6. Germline CDR1 reads KGHSH; CDR2 reads LQKENI. CDR3 nucleotide sequence: TGTGCCAGCTCACCATCGGGCAGGGGGAACGAGCAGTACTTC. Translating gives CASSPSGRGNEQYF. Combining the CDR3 with reference TRBV18 and TRBJ2-7 gives the whole variable domain NAGVMQNPRHLVRRRGQEARLRCSPMKGHSHVYWYRQLPEEGLKFMVYLQKENIIDESGMPKERFSAEFPKEGPSILRIQQVVRGDSAAYFCASSPSGRGNEQYFGPGTRLTVT.

The chain combines TRBV7-9 with TRBJ2-5; TRBD2 agrees at 12 bases. The germline V gene has CDR1 SEHNR and CDR2 FQNEAQ (reference sequence). The CDR3 is 16 residues long. Losses at the gene ends were 5 bases for V and 0 bases for J; bases not matched to a gene: 4. The CDR3 nucleotides are TGTGCCAGCAGCCGCCGGACTAGCGGGAACCAAGAGACCCAGTACTTC. Its protein product is CASSRRTSGNQETQYF.

V and J are TRBV4-1 and TRBJ2-7; tentatively, D is TRBD1 (6 bases). The CDR3 extends over 17 amino acids. Germline V gives CDR1 MGHRA, CDR2 YSYEKL. V was trimmed by 4 bases and J by 3 bases, leaving 22 bases between them. CDR3 amino acids: CASSLLPAGTPSYEQYF. CDR3 sequence (DNA): TGCGCCAGCAGCCTGCTCCCCGCCGGGACACCGAGCTACGAGCAGTACTTC.

V is TRBV6-6 and J is TRBJ2-7; 7 bases align to TRBD1. The ends lost 8 bases at V and 2 bases at J; junction bases unmatched: 12. Germline values: CDR1 MNHNY, CDR2 SVGAGI (reference sequence). The CDR3 has 15 amino acids. CDR3 coding DNA: TGTGCCAGCGCAGGATTCCGGGACAGTGCCTACGAGCAGTACTTC. It is translated as CASAGFRDSAYEQYF.

Only a few counts were recorded for this clone. This rearrangement joins TRBV7-2 to TRBJ2-7; TRBD2 agrees at 7 bases. There are 16 residues in the CDR3. In germline, CDR1 is SGHTA, CDR2 FQGNSA. The ends lost 2 bases at V and 2 bases at J; junction bases unmatched: 9. CDR3 region: CASSLFSSGGAYEQYF. As DNA, the CDR3 is TGTGCCAGCAGCTTATTTTCTAGCGGAGGTGCCTACGAGCAGTACTTC. The complete variable domain, with remaining parts taken from reference TRBV7-2 and TRBJ2-7, reads GAGVSQSPSNKVTEKGKDVELRCDPISGHTALYWYRQSLGQGLEFLIYFQGNSAPDKSGLPSDRFSAERTGGSVSTLTIQRTQQEDSAVYLCASSLFSSGGAYEQYFGPGTRLTVT.

The V and J genes are TRBV5-4 and TRBJ2-1, with TRBD2 matching 10 bases. Trimming removed 0 bases from V and 0 bases from J; junction bases left unmatched: 6. The CDR3 loop spans 18 amino acids. CDR1 is SGHNT, CDR2 YYREEE, per germline (reference sequence). CDR3 sequence: CASSLGGLAASSYNEQFF. As DNA, the CDR3 is TGTGCCAGCAGCTTGGGAGGACTAGCGGCGAGCTCCTACAATGAGCAGTTCTTC.

The rearrangement links TRBV6-5 to TRBJ2-5; tentatively, D is TRBD1 (6 bases). Germline CDR1 is MNHEY and CDR2 is SVGAGI. V lost 3 bases and J lost 5, with 13 bases in between. The CDR3 contains 14 residues. The CDR3 here is CASSYRGIGETQYF. The CDR3 DNA reads as TGTGCCAGCAGTTATAGGGGGATTGGGGAGACCCAGTACTTC.

This chain links TRBV28 with TRBJ1-5; possibly TRBD1 for D (5 bases). CDR3 length: 14 residues. Germline V gene lookup returns CDR1 MDHEN and CDR2 SYDVKM. The V end was cut by 3 bases, the J end by 5 bases, with 11 bases between. The CDR3 nucleotides read TGTGCCAGCAGTTTTGTAAGGGGCCATCAGCCCCAGCATTTT. Translation: CASSFVRGHQPQHF.

V usage is TRBV19 and J usage is TRBJ1-5, with 7 nucleotides matching TRBD1. Germline V gene lookup returns CDR1 LNHDA and CDR2 SQIVND (reference sequence). V shed 7 bases and J 6 bases; nucleotides not matched to a gene: 9. The length of the CDR3 is 14 residues. CDR3 protein: CASTRDSVRQPQHF. The CDR3 DNA reads TGTGCCAGTACCCGGGACAGCGTACGTCAGCCCCAGCATTTT.

The chain couples TRBV9 to TRBJ1-2; TRBD1 might be the D (5 bases). V was clipped by 4 bases and J by 6 bases, with 16 bases between them. The V gene's germline CDR1 is SGDLS and CDR2 YYNGEE. CDR3 length: 14 residues. The CDR3 is CASSTRGGIHGYTF. The DNA for the CDR3 is TGTGCCAGCAGCACCCGGGGGGGGATCCATGGCTACACCTTC.

This clone appeared a few times. The J gene is TRBJ1-1, the V gene TRBV19; 7 nucleotides match TRBD1. The length of the CDR3 is 16 residues. Germline V gene data show CDR1 as LNHDA and CDR2 as SQIVND (reference sequence). V shed 5 bases, J shed 0 bases, and the junction held 9 bases outside the gene matches. CDR3 nucleotide sequence: TGTGCCAGTAGTCCCAGGGACAGCCGAATGAACACTGAAGCTTTCTTT. Protein sequence: CASSPRDSRMNTEAFF.

This chain links TRBV15 with TRBJ2-5, with a weak D call TRBD2 (6 bases). Germline lookup yields CDR1 LNHNV and CDR2 YYDKDF (reference sequence). This CDR3 region has 16 residues. V was trimmed by 1 base and J by 5 bases, leaving 17 bases between them. The CDR3 here is CATSRARASAPETQYF. The CDR3 DNA reads as TGTGCCACCAGCAGAGCCAGAGCTAGCGCTCCGGAGACCCAGTACTTC. The full variable domain, with the rest looked up from reference TRBV15 and TRBJ2-5, is DAMVIQNPRYQVTQFGKPVTLSCSQTLNHNVMYWYQQKSSQAPKLLFHYYDKDFNNEADTPDNFQSRRPNTSFCFLDIRSPGLGDTAMYLCATSRARASAPETQYFGPGTRLLVL.

The V call is TRBV13, the J call TRBJ2-1, with D perhaps TRBD2 (6 bases). The V gene lost 0 bases and the J gene lost 12 bases, with 21 bases spanning the gap. The CDR3 runs to 16 residues. Per germline, CDR1 PRHDT and CDR2 FYEKMQ (reference sequence). Here the CDR3 DNA reads TGTGCCAGCAGCTTAGGCCTAATGGGGGGAGAACGGCGGCAGTTCTTC. This codes for CASSLGLMGGERRQFF.